Only one count was recorded for the clone carrying this TCR beta chain. These data originate in a study of cytomegalovirus exposure and HLA in healthy donors. PCR was performed using 60 Vbeta and 13 Jbeta primers. Sequencing was performed with immunoSEQ multiplex PCR; in TCRdb, only in-frame clones are kept and a portion is missing. The sample shows about 93,000 clones, roughly four fifths of them seen only once. V was shortened by 0 bases and J by 2 bases, with 8 bases between the two germline ends. This CDR3 region has 14 residues. CDR1 and CDR2 (germline): SGHRS, YFSETQ. The receptor comes from a man between 25 and 39 years old in good health and CMV-seronegative. The sample was PBMCs. This chain joins TRBV5-1 and TRBJ2-5; no reliable D call. For the CDR3, the DNA is TGCGCCAGCAGCTTGGCCGTCAGACAAGAGACCCAGTACTTC. Translating gives CASSLAVRQETQYF.